The 20 T cell receptor beta chains reported below all come from one sample, sequenced in a study of blood T cell repertoires in COVID-19. The protocol was immunoSEQ multiplex PCR, while the TCRdb copy is restricted to in-frame clones and leaves out a portion. This table holds roughly 180,000 clones, roughly 80% found once. The sequenced sample was peripheral blood. These receptors were taken from a man between 60 and 70 years old with active or convalescent COVID-19.

The chain recombines TRBV2 with TRBJ2-1; a possible D gene is TRBD2 (5 bases). Trimming removed 3 bases from V and 6 bases from J, with 9 bases in between. The CDR3 is 13 amino acids. Germline lookup yields CDR1 SNHLY and CDR2 FYNNEI. CDR3 nucleotide sequence: TGTGCCAGCAGTGAGGCTAGCCTCAATGAGCAGTTCTTC. Its translation: CASSEASLNEQFF.

V is TRBV7-2 and J is TRBJ2-3; 10 nucleotides align to TRBD2. Germline CDR1 reads SGHTA; CDR2 reads FQGNSA. The trim removed 5 bases at V and 5 bases at J, leaving 10 bases unmatched. The CDR3 runs 16 residues. The CDR3 DNA is TGTGCCAGCAGCCCCCGGATAGCGGGAGGTCGAGATACGCAGTATTTT. As protein: CASSPRIAGGRDTQYF.

The rearrangement joins TRBV6-4 to TRBJ2-1; maybe TRBD2 (6 bases). CDR3 length: 15 amino acids. V gave up 0 bases and J gave up 5 bases, with 11 bases separating them. Germline lookup yields CDR1 MRHNA and CDR2 SNTAGT. CDR3 coding DNA: TGTGCCAGCAGTGACTCGGCGGGGAGCCACAATGAGCAGTTCTTC. Protein: CASSDSAGSHNEQFF.

This clone occurred many times. CDR3 bases: TGTGCCAGTAGTAGTCAGGGGACACGGGGCACAGATACGCAGTATTTT. Protein sequence: CASSSQGTRGTDTQYF. The chain recombines TRBV19 with TRBJ2-3, with a weak D call TRBD1 (6 bases). The V end was cut by 4 bases, the J end by 1 base, with 15 bases between. Germline V gives CDR1 LNHDA, CDR2 SQIVND (reference sequence). The CDR3 has 16 amino acids.

The chain couples TRBV6-2 or TRBV6-3 to TRBJ2-2; D unclear. V dropped 4 bases and J dropped 1 base, with 4 bases sitting between them. The CDR3 sequence is 13 residues long. Per germline, CDR1 MNHEY and CDR2 SVGEGT. CDR3 nucleotide sequence: TGTGCCAGCAGTTCAGGGAACACCGGGGAGCTGTTTTTT. Translation: CASSSGNTGELFF.

The V call is TRBV13, the J call TRBJ2-1; 8 nucleotides line up with TRBD1. J lost 7 bases, V lost 5 bases, and 7 bases had no gene match. In germline, CDR1 is PRHDT, CDR2 FYEKMQ (reference sequence). The CDR3 has 14 residues. The CDR3 region is CASSIGQGLNEQFF. The CDR3 nucleotides read TGTGCCAGCAGCATCGGACAGGGCTTAAATGAGCAGTTCTTC.

This chain connects TRBV15 to TRBJ2-4; possibly TRBD2 for D (6 bases). The CDR3 length is 14 residues. Between the trimmed V and J ends, which lost 5 bases and 9 bases, there was a span of 17 bases. Germline CDR1 and CDR2: LNHNV and YYDKDF (reference sequence). The CDR3 reads CATSSWDGGAIQYF. The CDR3 DNA reads TGTGCCACCAGCTCCTGGGACGGGGGAGCCATTCAGTACTTC.

This clone was seen at least ten times. The chain links TRBV27 to TRBJ1-4; the match to TRBD1 covers 8 bases. V lost 6 bases to trimming and J lost 8 bases; unmatched junction nucleotides: 8. This CDR3 has 14 residues. Germline loops: CDR1 MNHEY, CDR2 SMNVEV (reference sequence). CDR3 residues: CASSDRGSREKLFF. In DNA, the CDR3 is TGTGCCAGCAGCGACAGGGGATCACGGGAAAAACTGTTTTTT. Variable domain in full (rest from reference TRBV27 and TRBJ1-4): EAQVTQNPRYLITVTGKKLTVTCSQNMNHEYMSWYRQDPGLGLRQIYYSMNVEVTDKGDVPEGYKVSRKEKRNFPLILESPSPNQTSLYFCASSDRGSREKLFFGSGTQLSVL.

The gene calls are TRBV7-9 and TRBJ1-2, with D perhaps TRBD1 (5 bases). The CDR3 length is 18 residues. Trimming took off 1 base at V and 3 bases at J, with 21 bases between the two ends. Per germline, CDR1 SEHNR and CDR2 FQNEAQ (reference sequence). The CDR3 loop is CASSLGRTEGIKDYGYTF. CDR3 DNA: TGTGCCAGCAGCTTAGGGAGGACGGAGGGGATAAAGGACTATGGCTACACCTTC.

The chain recombines TRBV7-9 with TRBJ2-2; 7 positions match TRBD2. The CDR3 extends over 16 amino acids. Germline V gives CDR1 SEHNR, CDR2 FQNEAQ (reference sequence). Unmatched junction bases numbered 8, after V lost 5 bases and J lost 2 bases. The CDR3, as DNA: TGTGCCAGCAGCCCTTTGGCTAGCGGTAACACCGGGGAGCTGTTTTTT. Translating it yields CASSPLASGNTGELFF.

J is TRBJ2-3 and V is TRBV4-1, with 11 bases identical to TRBD1. CDR1 and CDR2 from the germline V gene are MGHRA and YSYEKL. The CDR3 has 15 residues. With V trimmed by 4 bases and J by 5 bases, 5 bases remained unmatched. The CDR3 DNA follows: TGCGCCAGCAGCCTGGACAGGGGGCGACAAGATACGCAGTATTTT. Its protein is CASSLDRGRQDTQYF.

This chain uses TRBV28 with TRBJ1-5; D is undetermined. The V and J ends lost 6 bases and 6 bases respectively, with 9 bases between them. The germline V gene has CDR1 MDHEN and CDR2 SYDVKM. CDR3 length: 12 residues. The CDR3 is CASRRGAQPQHF. In DNA form, the CDR3 reads TGTGCCAGCAGGCGGGGAGCTCAGCCCCAGCATTTT.

This clone was observed a few times. This rearrangement joins TRBV9 to TRBJ1-1; 10 bases are shared with TRBD1. Germline V gene sequence: CDR1 SGDLS, CDR2 YYNGEE. The J segment lost 11 bases and the V segment lost 0 bases, leaving 7 bases of the junction unmatched. CDR3 length: 14 amino acids. CDR3 sequence (DNA): TGTGCCAGCAGCGTAGCAACCGACAGGGGGCAGGCTTTCTTT. This codes for CASSVATDRGQAFF.

The table lists this clone with a few counts. This chain links TRBV5-1 with TRBJ1-4, with a tentative D call TRBD1 (5 bases). The germline V and J ends were trimmed by 7 bases and 4 bases, with 14 bases remaining between them. From germline, CDR1 is SGHRS and CDR2 YFSETQ. This CDR3 comprises 14 residues. CDR3 sequence: CASSLQADNEKLFF. CDR3 DNA sequence: TGCGCCAGCTCCTTACAGGCGGATAATGAAAAACTGTTTTTT.

The chain has TRBV11-3 and TRBJ2-7, with D unresolved. The V end lost 5 bases, the J end lost 12 bases, and 20 bases lay between the germline ends. This CDR3 is 13 amino acids long. Germline values: CDR1 SGHNT, CDR2 YENEEA. CDR3 residues: CASSPRVSTAGYF. CDR3 DNA sequence: TGTGCCAGCAGCCCCCGGGTGAGTACGGCCGGGTACTTC. Full variable domain (missing parts from reference TRBV11-3 and TRBJ2-7): EAGVVQSPRYKIIEKKQPVAFWCNPISGHNTLYWYLQNLGQGPELLIRYENEEAVDDSQLPKDRFSAERLKGVDSTLKIQPAELGDSAVYLCASSPRVSTAGYFGPGTRLTVT.

The J gene is TRBJ2-7, the V gene TRBV5-1, with TRBD1 matching 9 bases. J gave up 3 bases and V 3 bases, and 16 bases lay outside the gene matches. The length of the CDR3 is 18 residues. In germline, CDR1 is SGHRS, CDR2 YFSETQ. The CDR3 region is CASSSTGGTKDPYYEQYF. The CDR3 nucleotides are TGCGCCAGCAGCTCTACAGGGGGCACAAAGGACCCCTACTACGAGCAGTACTTC.

The chain has TRBV4-1 and TRBJ2-1, with D perhaps TRBD2 (5 bases). The CDR3 is 15 amino acids. Germline CDR1 reads MGHRA; CDR2 reads YSYEKL. Trimming took off 4 bases at V and 5 bases at J, with 15 bases between the two ends. The CDR3 loop is CASSPSPAADNEQFF. The CDR3 DNA is TGCGCCAGCAGCCCTTCCCCAGCGGCAGACAATGAGCAGTTCTTC.

The rearrangement joins TRBV7-2 to TRBJ1-2; perhaps TRBD1 as D (6 bases). Per germline, CDR1 SGHTA and CDR2 FQGNSA. The CDR3 consists of 15 residues. Trimming stripped 1 base from V and 8 bases from J, with 17 bases between. Here the CDR3 DNA reads TGTGCCAGCAGCTTAGTGGGGGCCAAGGGAGAGGGCTACACCTTC. It encodes CASSLVGAKGEGYTF.

Of note for this clone: Relative to the germline gene, one junction end is altered; a read error may explain this. The chain has TRBV7-2 and TRBJ2-7; 10 bases agree with TRBD2. Germline V gene lookup returns CDR1 SGHTA and CDR2 FQGNSA. CDR3 length: 14 residues. The CDR3 nucleotides are TGTGCCAGCAGCCTAGCGGGAGAGAGGTACGAGCAGTACTTC. It specifies CASSLAGERYEQYF.

This CDR3 reads CAISKGLAGADTQYF. Here the CDR3 DNA reads TGTGCCATCAGTAAGGGACTAGCGGGAGCGGATACGCAGTATTTT. V and J are TRBV10-3 and TRBJ2-3, with TRBD2 matching 14 bases. The junction had 4 bases not matched to a gene; V was cut back by 5 bases and J by 6 bases. Germline V gene lookup returns CDR1 ENHRY and CDR2 SYGVKD. The CDR3 runs to 15 residues.